Below, 15 T cell receptor beta chains from the same sample are listed, as sequenced in a study of CD8 T cells in ankylosing spondylitis. TCRdb passed the 5' RACE reads through MiXCR, listing each CDR3 protein once. The data contain 250,000 to 400,000 distinct CDR3 sequences, around a tenth of them singletons. Material for sequencing was blood, either unsorted or a sorted T cell fraction (not recorded which). The receptor source for this set is a female donor with ankylosing spondylitis or in good health (not recorded which).

This clonotype was seen more than once but under ten times. The genes are TRBV7-2 and TRBJ2-1, with D maybe TRBD2 (5 bases). Trimming removed 1 base from V and 10 bases from J, with 14 bases in between. This CDR3 has 14 residues. Germline V gene data show CDR1 as SGHTA and CDR2 as FQGNSA. CDR3 region: CASSLVGLAGEQFF. The CDR3 coding sequence is TGTGCCAGCAGCTTAGTAGGTCTAGCCGGAGAGCAGTTCTTC.

The sample holds many counts of this clonotype. The chain couples TRBV7-2 to TRBJ2-7, with 9 bases that match TRBD1. The V segment lost 2 bases and the J segment 5 bases; nucleotides outside the gene matches: 4. The CDR3 extends over 14 amino acids. The germline gives CDR1 SGHTA, CDR2 FQGNSA. The CDR3 region is CASSLLTGGHEQYF. CDR3 DNA sequence: TGTGCCAGCAGCTTACTGACAGGGGGACACGAGCAGTACTTC. The full variable domain, its missing parts supplied by reference TRBV7-2 and TRBJ2-7, is GAGVSQSPSNKVTEKGKDVELRCDPISGHTALYWYRQSLGQGLEFLIYFQGNSAPDKSGLPSDRFSAERTGGSVSTLTIQRTQQEDSAVYLCASSLLTGGHEQYFGPGTRLTVT.

The rearrangement joins TRBV14 to TRBJ2-3, with no clear D. The CDR3 is 17 residues long. Germline V gives CDR1 SGHDN, CDR2 FVKESK. V was cut by 1 base and J by 0 bases, with 14 bases left in between. CDR3 coding DNA: TGTGCCAGCAGCCAAGTTCATTTTTTGGCTAGCACAGATACGCAGTATTTT. Protein sequence: CASSQVHFLASTDTQYF.

This clonotype was seen a handful of times. V is TRBV20-1 and J is TRBJ2-1, with 7 bases matching TRBD2. The CDR3 runs to 16 residues. Germline-derived CDR1 and CDR2 are DFQATT and SNEGSKA (reference sequence). Germline trimming cut 0 bases from V and 6 bases from J; bases unmatched to any gene: 11. CDR3 coding DNA: TGCAGTGCTAGAGAAAGGAGCGGGACCATGCCCAATGAGCAGTTCTTC. Protein product: CSARERSGTMPNEQFF.

This sequence joins TRBV12-3 or TRBV12-4 and TRBJ2-5; TRBD1 agrees at 7 bases. This CDR3 has 14 residues. Trimming removed 10 bases from V and 5 bases from J; junction bases left unmatched: 13. DNA for the CDR3: TGTGCCACCTCCCGAGGGGGCCAAGAGGAGACCCAGTACTTC. Its translation is CATSRGGQEETQYF.

This clonotype occurred many times. This chain joins TRBV25-1 and TRBJ2-3; 11 bases agree with TRBD2. The CDR3 sequence is 18 residues long. J gave up 5 bases and V 3 bases, and 13 bases lay outside the gene matches. The germline V gene encodes CDR1 MGHDK and CDR2 SYGVNS. CDR3: CASSENNPLAGGIDTQYF. The CDR3 bases are TGTGCCAGCAGTGAGAATAACCCTTTAGCGGGAGGGATAGATACGCAGTATTTT.

This clonotype appeared many times. J is TRBJ1-1 and V is TRBV6-1; D not certain. Trimming cost V 2 bases and J 7 bases, with 5 bases left between them. Germline CDR1 reads MNHNS; CDR2 reads SASEGT. The length of the CDR3 is 11 residues. In DNA form, the CDR3 reads TGTGCCAGCAGTGAACGGGGTGAAGCTTTCTTT. Its protein is CASSERGEAFF.

A few counts support this clonotype. This chain connects TRBV6-1 to TRBJ2-7; the D gene is possibly TRBD1 (5 bases). The CDR3 is made up of 13 amino acids. Germline V gene lookup returns CDR1 MNHNS and CDR2 SASEGT. The V end lost 6 bases, the J end lost 2 bases, and 11 bases lay between the germline ends. CDR3 DNA: TGTGCCAGCAGAGAACAGGAGACCTACGAGCAGTACTTC. The encoded protein is CASREQETYEQYF.

The table lists this clonotype with many counts. The rearrangement links TRBV6-1 to TRBJ1-3, with a weak D call TRBD1 (5 bases). The V end was cut by 4 bases, the J end by 2 bases, with 18 bases between. Germline values: CDR1 MNHNS, CDR2 SASEGT. This CDR3 region has 17 residues. CDR3 sequence reads: CASSASGTAVTGNTIYF. Written as DNA, the CDR3 is TGTGCCAGCAGTGCCTCCGGGACGGCGGTAACTGGAAACACCATATATTTT.

This clonotype was seen ten or more times. The chain employs TRBV10-3 and TRBJ1-2; the D is unclear. CDR1 is ENHRY and CDR2 is SYGVKD in the germline V gene. Trimming cost V 6 bases and J 6 bases, with 20 bases left between them. The CDR3 loop spans 15 amino acids. CDR3 sequence: CAIRESHALVDGYTF. Here the CDR3 DNA reads TGTGCCATCAGAGAATCCCACGCGCTGGTTGATGGCTACACCTTC.

This clonotype was seen a handful of times. The chain links TRBV28 to TRBJ2-2; unclear D gene. This CDR3 region has 14 residues. Germline loops: CDR1 MDHEN, CDR2 SYDVKM. V gave up 4 bases and J gave up 4 bases, with 10 bases separating them. CDR3 bases: TGTGCCAGCAGTTCCTTTTCTGGCACCGGGGAGCTGTTTTTT. As protein: CASSSFSGTGELFF. Together with reference TRBV28 and TRBJ2-2, the CDR3 gives the full variable domain: DVKVTQSSRYLVKRTGEKVFLECVQDMDHENMFWYRQDPGLGLRLIYFSYDVKMKEKGDIPEGYSVSREKKERFSLILESASTNQTSMYLCASSSFSGTGELFFGEGSRLTVL.

The chain links TRBV5-1 to TRBJ2-5, with 15 nucleotides matching TRBD2. CDR1 SGHRS and CDR2 YFSETQ come from the germline V gene. V was clipped by 4 bases and J by 0 bases; unmatched bases: 4. There are 17 residues in the CDR3. DNA for the CDR3: TGCGCCAGCAGCCTAGGACTAGCGGGGGGGCACCAAGAGACCCAGTACTTC. This codes for CASSLGLAGGHQETQYF.

This clonotype was seen many times. V is TRBV27 and J is TRBJ2-7; tentative D call: TRBD1 (5 bases). CDR1 is MNHEY, CDR2 SMNVEV, per germline (reference sequence). The CDR3 has 14 amino acids. V lost 5 bases and J lost 7, with 18 bases in between. CDR3 bases: TGTGCCAGCAGTCCACCAGGGATCCCGTTGGAGCAGTACTTC. Its translation is CASSPPGIPLEQYF.

The chain couples TRBV6-2 or TRBV6-3 to TRBJ2-3, with a possible D match to TRBD1 (5 bases). Trimming removed 0 bases from V and 6 bases from J, with 16 bases in between. Germline V gene sequence: CDR1 MNHEY, CDR2 SVGEGT. This CDR3 has 16 amino acids. The CDR3 loop is CASSYSKSGLSDTQYF. CDR3 nucleotide sequence: TGTGCCAGCAGTTACTCGAAGTCAGGGCTGTCGGATACGCAGTATTTT.

Many counts were recorded for this clonotype. The chain has TRBV10-2 and TRBJ1-6; D is undetermined. The germline CDR1 and CDR2 sequences are WSHSY and SAAADI. V shed 3 bases and J shed 7 bases, with 7 bases lying between them. The CDR3 is made up of 13 amino acids. The CDR3 here is CASSDEKNSPLHF. As DNA, the CDR3 is TGCGCCAGCAGTGACGAGAAAAATTCACCCCTCCACTTT.